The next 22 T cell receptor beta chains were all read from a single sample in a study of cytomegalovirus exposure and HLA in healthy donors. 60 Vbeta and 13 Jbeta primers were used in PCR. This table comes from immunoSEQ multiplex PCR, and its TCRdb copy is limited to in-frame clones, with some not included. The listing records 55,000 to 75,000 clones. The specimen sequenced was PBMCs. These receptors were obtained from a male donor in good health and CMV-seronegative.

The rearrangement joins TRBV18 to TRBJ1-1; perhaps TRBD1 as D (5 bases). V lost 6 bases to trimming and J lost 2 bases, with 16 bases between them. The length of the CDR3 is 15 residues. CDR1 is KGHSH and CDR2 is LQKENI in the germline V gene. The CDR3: CASSPASGFNTEAFF. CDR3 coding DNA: TGTGCCAGCTCCCCAGCCTCAGGGTTTAACACTGAAGCTTTCTTT.

CDR3 sequence (DNA): TGCGCCAGCAGCCAAGCCGGGACAGGGGGCTACGAGCAGTACTTC. This codes for CASSQAGTGGYEQYF. The chain joins TRBV4-1 to TRBJ2-7, with 11 positions matching TRBD1. The CDR3 has 15 amino acids. The J segment lost 3 bases and the V segment lost 1 base, leaving 2 bases of the junction unmatched. In germline, CDR1 is MGHRA, CDR2 YSYEKL.

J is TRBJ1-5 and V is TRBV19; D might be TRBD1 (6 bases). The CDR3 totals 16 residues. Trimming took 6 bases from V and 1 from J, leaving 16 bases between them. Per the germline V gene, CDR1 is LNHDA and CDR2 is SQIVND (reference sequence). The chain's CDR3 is CASSNDGQLSNQPQHF. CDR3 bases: TGTGCCAGTAGCAACGACGGACAGTTAAGCAATCAGCCCCAGCATTTT.

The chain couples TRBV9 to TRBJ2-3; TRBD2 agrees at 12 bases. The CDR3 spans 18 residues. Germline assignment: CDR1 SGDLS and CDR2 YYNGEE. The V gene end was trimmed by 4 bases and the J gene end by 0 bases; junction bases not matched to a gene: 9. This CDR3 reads CASSPTSGSMTSTDTQYF. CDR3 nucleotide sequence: TGTGCCAGCAGCCCGACTAGCGGGAGCATGACTAGCACAGATACGCAGTATTTT.

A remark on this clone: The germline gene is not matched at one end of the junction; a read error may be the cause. The DNA for the CDR3 is TGTGCCAGCTCACCTAGTGCGACAGGGGGATTTAGCAGTCAGCCCCAGCATTTT. Protein: CASSPSATGGFSSQPQHF. The rearrangement joins TRBV18 to TRBJ1-5, with 9 bases aligning to TRBD1. The CDR3 runs 18 residues. Germline V CDR1 and CDR2: KGHSH, LQKENI.

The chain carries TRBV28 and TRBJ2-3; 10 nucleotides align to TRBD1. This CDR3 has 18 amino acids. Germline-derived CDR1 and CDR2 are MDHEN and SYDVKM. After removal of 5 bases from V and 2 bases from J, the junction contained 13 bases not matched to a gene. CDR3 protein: CASSPARGTGENTDTQYF. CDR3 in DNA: TGTGCCAGCAGTCCCGCCCGAGGGACAGGGGAAAACACAGATACGCAGTATTTT.

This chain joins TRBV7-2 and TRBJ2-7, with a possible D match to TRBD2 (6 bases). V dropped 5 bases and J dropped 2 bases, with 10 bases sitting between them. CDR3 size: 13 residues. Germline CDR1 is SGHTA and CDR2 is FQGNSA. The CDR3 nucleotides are TGTGCCAGCAGCCGGACTAATGCCTACGAGCAGTACTTC. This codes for CASSRTNAYEQYF.

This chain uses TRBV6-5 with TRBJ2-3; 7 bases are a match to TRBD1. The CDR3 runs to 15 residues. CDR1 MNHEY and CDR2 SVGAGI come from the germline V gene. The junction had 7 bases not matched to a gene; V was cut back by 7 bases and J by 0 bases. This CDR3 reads CASKQGQPSTDTQYF. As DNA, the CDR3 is TGTGCCAGCAAACAGGGACAGCCAAGCACAGATACGCAGTATTTT.

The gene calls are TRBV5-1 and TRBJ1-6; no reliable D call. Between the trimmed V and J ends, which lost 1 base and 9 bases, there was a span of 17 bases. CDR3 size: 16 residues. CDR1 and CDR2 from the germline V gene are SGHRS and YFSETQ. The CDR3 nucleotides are TGCGCCAGCAGCTTGATCACAGCGGAGGAGACTTCACCCCTCCACTTT. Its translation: CASSLITAEETSPLHF.

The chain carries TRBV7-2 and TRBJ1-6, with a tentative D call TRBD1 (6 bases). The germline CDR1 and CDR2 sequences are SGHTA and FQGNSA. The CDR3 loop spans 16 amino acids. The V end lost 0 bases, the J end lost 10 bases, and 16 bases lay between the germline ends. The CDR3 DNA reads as TGTGCCAGCAGCTTAGCGGGCCCGGGGGGGCAATCACCCCTCCACTTT. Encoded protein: CASSLAGPGGQSPLHF.

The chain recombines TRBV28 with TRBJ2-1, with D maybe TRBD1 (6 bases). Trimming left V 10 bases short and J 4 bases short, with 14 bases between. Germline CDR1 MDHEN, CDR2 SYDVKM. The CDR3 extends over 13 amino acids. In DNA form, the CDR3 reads TGTGCCACCGTACACAGGGTTTACAATGAGCAGTTCTTC. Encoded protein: CATVHRVYNEQFF.

CDR3 protein: CASSPQGYYEKLFF. CDR3 coding DNA: TGTGCCAGCTCACCACAGGGGTATTATGAAAAACTGTTTTTT. The chain links TRBV18 to TRBJ1-4, with D perhaps matching TRBD1 (5 bases). The germline V and J ends were trimmed by 1 base and 6 bases, with 9 bases remaining between them. Germline assignment: CDR1 KGHSH and CDR2 LQKENI. The CDR3 covers 14 residues.

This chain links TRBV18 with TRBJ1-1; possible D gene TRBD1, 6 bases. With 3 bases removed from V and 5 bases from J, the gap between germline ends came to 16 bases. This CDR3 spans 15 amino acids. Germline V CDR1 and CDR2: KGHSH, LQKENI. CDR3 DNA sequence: TGTGCCAGCTCACCTACCGCACAGGGACGGACTGAAGCTTTCTTT. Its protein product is CASSPTAQGRTEAFF.

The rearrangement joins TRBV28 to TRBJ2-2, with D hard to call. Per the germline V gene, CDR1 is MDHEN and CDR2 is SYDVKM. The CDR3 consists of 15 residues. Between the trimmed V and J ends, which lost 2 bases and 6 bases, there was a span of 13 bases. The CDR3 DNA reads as TGTGCCAGCAGTTTAGGTTTTAGTTCGGCCGGGGAGCTGTTTTTT. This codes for CASSLGFSSAGELFF.

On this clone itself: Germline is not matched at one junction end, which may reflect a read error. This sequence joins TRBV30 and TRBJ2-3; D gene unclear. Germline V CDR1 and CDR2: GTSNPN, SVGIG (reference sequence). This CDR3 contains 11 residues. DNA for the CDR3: TGTGCCTGGAGTGGTGCAGATAAGCAGTATTTT. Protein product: CAWSGADKQYF. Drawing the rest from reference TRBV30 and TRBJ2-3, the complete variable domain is SQTIHQWPATLVQPVGSPLSLECTVEGTSNPNLYWYRQAAGRGLQLLFYSVGIGQISSEVPQNLSASRPQDRQFILSSKKLLLSDSGFYLCAWSGADKQYFGPGTRLTVL.

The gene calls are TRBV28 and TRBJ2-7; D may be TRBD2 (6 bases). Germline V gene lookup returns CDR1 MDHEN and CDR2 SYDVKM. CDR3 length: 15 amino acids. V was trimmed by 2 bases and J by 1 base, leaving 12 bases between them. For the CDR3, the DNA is TGTGCCAGCAGTTTAGAGGAACGGGGGTCCTACGAGCAGTACTTC. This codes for CASSLEERGSYEQYF.

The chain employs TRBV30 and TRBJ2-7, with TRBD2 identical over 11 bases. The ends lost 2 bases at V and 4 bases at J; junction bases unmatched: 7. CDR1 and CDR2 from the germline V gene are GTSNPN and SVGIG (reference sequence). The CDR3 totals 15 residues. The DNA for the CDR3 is TGTGCCTGGAGTAGTAGCGGGAGGGTCGTTTACGAGCAGTACTTC. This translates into CAWSSSGRVVYEQYF.

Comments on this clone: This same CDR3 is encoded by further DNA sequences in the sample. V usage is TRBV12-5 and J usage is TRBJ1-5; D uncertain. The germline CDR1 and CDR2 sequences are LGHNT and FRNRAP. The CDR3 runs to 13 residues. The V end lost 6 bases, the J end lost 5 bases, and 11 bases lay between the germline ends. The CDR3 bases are TGTGCTAGTGGCCGCCGCGGGGATCAGCCCCAGCATTTT. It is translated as CASGRRGDQPQHF. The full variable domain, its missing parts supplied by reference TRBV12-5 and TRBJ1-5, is DARVTQTPRHKVTEMGQEVTMRCQPILGHNTVFWYRQTMMQGLELLAYFRNRAPLDDSGMPKDRFSAEMPDATLATLKIQPSEPRDSAVYFCASGRRGDQPQHFGDGTRLSIL.

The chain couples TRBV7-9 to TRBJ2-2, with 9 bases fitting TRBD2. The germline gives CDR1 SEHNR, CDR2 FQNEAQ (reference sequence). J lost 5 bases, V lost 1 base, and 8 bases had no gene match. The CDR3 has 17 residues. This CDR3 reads CASSLVIAGEGTGELFF. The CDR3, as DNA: TGTGCCAGCAGCTTAGTAATAGCGGGAGAAGGGACCGGGGAGCTGTTTTTT. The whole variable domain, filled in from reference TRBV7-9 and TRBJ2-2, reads DTGVSQNPRHKITKRGQNVTFRCDPISEHNRLYWYRQTLGQGPEFLTYFQNEAQLEKSRLLSDRFSAERPKGSFSTLEIQRTEQGDSAMYLCASSLVIAGEGTGELFFGEGSRLTVL.

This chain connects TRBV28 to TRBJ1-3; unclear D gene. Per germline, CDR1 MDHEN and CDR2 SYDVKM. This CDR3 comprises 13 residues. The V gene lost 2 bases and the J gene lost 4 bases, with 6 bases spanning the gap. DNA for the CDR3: TGTGCCAGCAGTTTACATGCGGGAAACACCATATATTTT. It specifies CASSLHAGNTIYF. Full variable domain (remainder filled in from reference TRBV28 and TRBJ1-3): DVKVTQSSRYLVKRTGEKVFLECVQDMDHENMFWYRQDPGLGLRLIYFSYDVKMKEKGDIPEGYSVSREKKERFSLILESASTNQTSMYLCASSLHAGNTIYFGEGSWLTVV.

CDR3 nucleotides: TGTGCCAGCAGCATCCGGACTAGCACCACCGGGGAGCTGTTTTTT. Translation gives CASSIRTSTTGELFF. The chain couples TRBV11-2 to TRBJ2-2, with 8 bases lining up with TRBD2. With 5 bases clipped from V and 4 bases from J, the junction kept 6 bases outside the gene matches. CDR1 SGHAT and CDR2 FQNNGV come from the germline V gene. This CDR3 spans 15 amino acids.

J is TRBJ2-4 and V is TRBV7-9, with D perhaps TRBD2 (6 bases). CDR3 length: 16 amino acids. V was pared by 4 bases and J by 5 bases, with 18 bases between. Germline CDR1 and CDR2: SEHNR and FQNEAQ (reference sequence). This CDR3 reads CASSSGVSQKENIQYF. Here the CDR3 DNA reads TGTGCCAGCAGCTCGGGGGTGTCTCAGAAAGAAAACATTCAGTACTTC. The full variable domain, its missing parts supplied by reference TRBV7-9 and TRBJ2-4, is DTGVSQNPRHKITKRGQNVTFRCDPISEHNRLYWYRQTLGQGPEFLTYFQNEAQLEKSRLLSDRFSAERPKGSFSTLEIQRTEQGDSAMYLCASSSGVSQKENIQYFGAGTRLSVL.